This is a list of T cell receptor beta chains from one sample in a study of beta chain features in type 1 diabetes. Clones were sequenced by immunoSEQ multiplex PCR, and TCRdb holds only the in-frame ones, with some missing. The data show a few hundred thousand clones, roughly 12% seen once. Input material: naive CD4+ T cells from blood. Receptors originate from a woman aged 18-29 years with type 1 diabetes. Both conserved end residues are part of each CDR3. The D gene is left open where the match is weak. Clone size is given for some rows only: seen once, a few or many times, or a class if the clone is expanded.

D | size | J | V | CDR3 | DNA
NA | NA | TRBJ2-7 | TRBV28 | CASGLTGRVEQYF | TGTGCCAGCGGATTGACTGGCAGGGTCGAGCAGTACTTC
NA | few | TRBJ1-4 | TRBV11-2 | CASSSPSEKLFF | TGTGCCAGCAGCTCCCCTAGCGAAAAACTGTTTTTT
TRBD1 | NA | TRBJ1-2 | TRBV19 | CASSPRQGHGYGYTF | TGTGCCAGTAGTCCAAGACAGGGGCATGGTTATGGCTACACCTTC
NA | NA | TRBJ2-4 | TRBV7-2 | CASSTAAGNIQYF | TGTGCCAGCAGCACAGCCGCCGGAAACATTCAGTACTTC
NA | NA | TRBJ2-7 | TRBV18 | CASSPPSYEQYF | TGTGCCAGCTCACCTCCTTCCTACGAGCAGTACTTC
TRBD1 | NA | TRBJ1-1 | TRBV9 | CASSAHRGNTEAFF | TGTGCCAGCAGCGCCCACAGGGGGAACACTGAAGCTTTCTTT
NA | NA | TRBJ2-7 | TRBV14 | CASSHRGRAYEQYF | TGTGCCAGCAGCCACAGGGGCAGGGCTTACGAGCAGTACTTC
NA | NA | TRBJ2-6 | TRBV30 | CAWGGHYSGANVLTF | TGTGCCTGGGGGGGACATTACTCTGGGGCCAACGTCCTGACTTTC
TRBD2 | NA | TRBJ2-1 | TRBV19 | CASGTSGVISYNEQFF | TGTGCCAGTGGAACTAGCGGGGTTATCTCCTACAATGAGCAGTTCTTC
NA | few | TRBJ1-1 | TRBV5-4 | CASSFDSLSVFF | TGTGCCAGCAGCTTCGATTCCCTTAGCGTTTTCTTT
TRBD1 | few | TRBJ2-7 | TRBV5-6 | CATLRTGSYEQYF | TGTGCCACCCTCCGGACAGGGAGCTACGAGCAGTACTTC
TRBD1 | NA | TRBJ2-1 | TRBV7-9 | CASLDRVGSNEQFF | TGTGCCAGCCTGGACAGGGTGGGGTCCAATGAGCAGTTCTTC
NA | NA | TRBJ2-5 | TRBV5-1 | CASSLPAGETQYF | TGCGCCAGCAGCTTACCCGCGGGGGAGACCCAGTACTTC
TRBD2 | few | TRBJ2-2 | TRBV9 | CASSVGAGARFGELFF | TGTGCCAGCAGCGTAGGGGCGGGAGCCCGTTTCGGGGAGCTGTTTTTT
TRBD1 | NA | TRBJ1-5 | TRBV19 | CASSKGTGDYQPQHF | TGTGCCAGTAGTAAGGGAACAGGGGACTATCAGCCCCAGCATTTT
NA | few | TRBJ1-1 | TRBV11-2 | CASSLSRGEAFF | TGTGCCAGCAGCCTTAGCAGAGGTGAAGCTTTCTTT
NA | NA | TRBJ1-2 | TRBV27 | CASSLLGTSNYGYTF | TGTGCCAGCAGTTTACTCGGGACATCTAACTATGGCTACACCTTC
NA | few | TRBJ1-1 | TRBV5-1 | CASSLDRANTEAFF | TGCGCCAGCAGCTTGGACAGAGCGAACACTGAAGCTTTCTTT
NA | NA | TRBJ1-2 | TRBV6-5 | CASSYSASNYGYTF | TGTGCCAGCAGTTACTCTGCCAGTAACTATGGCTACACCTTC
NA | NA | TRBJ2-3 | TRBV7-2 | CASSPRTAADTQYF | TGTGCCAGCAGCCCTCGGACAGCCGCAGATACGCAGTATTTT
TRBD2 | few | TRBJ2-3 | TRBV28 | CASSGAGADTQYF | TGTGCCAGTTCCGGGGCGGGAGCAGATACGCAGTATTTT
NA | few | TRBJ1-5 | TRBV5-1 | CASSLGGSNQPQHF | TGCGCCAGCAGCTTGGGAGGGTCGAATCAGCCCCAGCATTTT
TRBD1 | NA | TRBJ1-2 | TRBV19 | CASSRRPGQGAEGYTF | TGTGCCAGTAGTAGAAGACCGGGACAGGGGGCCGAAGGCTACACCTTC
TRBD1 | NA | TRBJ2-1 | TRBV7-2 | CASSLRDRAYNEQFF | TGTGCCAGCAGCTTAAGGGACAGGGCCTACAATGAGCAGTTCTTC